This TCR beta chain was captured in a study of shared clonotypes between healthy human individuals. Background on the study: Each donor's CD8 memory used one plate, CD8 naive two, each CD4 subset three. The study's findings and limits: Across a handful of donors, naive CD4 shared roughly 5%, naive CD8 around 3.8%, memory CD4 less than 2.5%, memory CD8 under 0.5%.

A note on this clone: The antigen is undetermined. At the DNA level, this CDR3 is encoded by other sequences in the same sample as well.

Deep was the level at which the assay was run. The method was immunoSEQ multiplex PCR; TCRdb's version includes in-frame clones alone and lacks a portion of them. The sample consists of 1.6 million or so clones, approximately 96% of them appearing once. In germline, CDR1 is MDHEN, CDR2 SYDVKM. CDR3 length: 13 residues. V lost 3 bases, J lost 2 bases, and 7 bases lay in between. The specimen sequenced was naive CD4+ T cells sorted from blood. The subset was: CD45RA+ positively selected. The chain has TRBV28 and TRBJ1-2; a weak D match, TRBD1 (5 bases). This TCR derives from a man aged 30 to 39 in good health. The chain's CDR3 is CASSFTGNYGYTF. The CDR3 coding sequence is TGTGCCAGCAGTTTCACAGGCAACTATGGCTACACCTTC.